The entry below describes one TCR beta chain. This entry is derived from a study of blood T cell repertoires in COVID-19. Study-level information: Specimens from acute and convalescent COVID-19 originated in the United States, Italy and Spain.

Using immunoSEQ multiplex PCR, the repertoire was profiled, and TCRdb retains in-frame clones only, with some absent. This table has hundreds of thousands of clones, 83% appearing once. Germline-derived CDR1 and CDR2 are MNHEY and SMNVEV (reference sequence). V lost 3 bases, J lost 0 bases, and 24 bases lay in between. The CDR3 has 19 amino acids. The receptor was isolated from a woman in her forties or fifties who had recovered from COVID-19. This chain connects TRBV27 to TRBJ2-7, with D perhaps TRBD2 (6 bases). Input material: peripheral blood. The CDR3 protein is CASSFKSPTLGGVSYEQYF. DNA for the CDR3: TGTGCCAGCAGTTTTAAATCTCCCACTCTGGGGGGAGTCTCCTACGAGCAGTACTTC.